Following are 29 T cell receptor beta chains from one sample sequenced in a study of cytomegalovirus exposure and HLA in healthy donors. Amplification used 60 Vbeta primers and 13 Jbeta primers. Using immunoSEQ multiplex PCR, the repertoire was profiled, and TCRdb retains in-frame clones only, with some absent. The repertoire includes 130,000 or so clones, roughly 80% of them detected once, and 1.5% to 2% sits in the top ten. What was sequenced was PBMCs. The receptors originated from a female donor in good health and CMV-seronegative.

The rearrangement uses TRBV25-1 and TRBJ2-7; D might be TRBD2 (5 bases). This CDR3 is built from 12 residues. The V gene lost 7 bases and the J gene lost 0 bases, with 7 bases spanning the gap. CDR1 is MGHDK and CDR2 is SYGVNS in the germline V gene. CDR3 sequence (DNA): TGTGCCAGCATGGGGAGCTCCTACGAGCAGTACTTC. Protein product: CASMGSSYEQYF.

The J gene is TRBJ2-7, the V gene TRBV4-1; TRBD1 matches 8 bases. Per germline, CDR1 MGHRA and CDR2 YSYEKL. The CDR3 consists of 19 residues. V lost 4 bases to trimming and J lost 3 bases; unmatched junction nucleotides: 20. The CDR3 sequence is CASSPKVAGGMGKNYEQYF. The CDR3 DNA is TGCGCCAGCAGCCCCAAAGTAGCAGGGGGCATGGGGAAGAACTACGAGCAGTACTTC.

This clone occurred once. This rearrangement joins TRBV18 to TRBJ1-3; 7 bases map to TRBD1. Germline assignment: CDR1 KGHSH and CDR2 LQKENI. V shed 4 bases and J 1 base; nucleotides not matched to a gene: 13. The CDR3 is made up of 18 amino acids. Here the CDR3 DNA reads TGTGCCAGCTCACAACGATTCGACAGGGACGGGTCTGGAAACACCATATATTTT. Its translation: CASSQRFDRDGSGNTIYF.

CDR3 sequence: CASRRTGEEQFF. For the CDR3, the DNA is TGTGCCAGCAGGCGGACAGGGGAAGAGCAGTTCTTC. The chain carries TRBV2 and TRBJ2-1; TRBD1 matches 9 bases. The CDR3 consists of 12 residues. Germline CDR1 reads SNHLY; CDR2 reads FYNNEI. V dropped 6 bases and J dropped 10; count of bases not matched to a gene: 4. The complete variable domain, with remaining parts taken from reference TRBV2 and TRBJ2-1, reads EPEVTQTPSHQVTQMGQEVILRCVPISNHLYFYWYRQILGQKVEFLVSFYNNEISEKSEIFDDQFSVERPDGSNFTLKIRSTKLEDSAMYFCASRRTGEEQFFGPGTRLTVL.

The chain uses TRBV6-1 and TRBJ2-1, with 7 bases matching TRBD1. The CDR3 extends over 14 amino acids. The V gene end was trimmed by 2 bases and the J gene end by 3 bases; junction bases not matched to a gene: 1. CDR1 MNHNS and CDR2 SASEGT come from the germline V gene. Written as DNA, the CDR3 is TGTGCCAGCAGTGAACGGGACAGCTACAATGAGCAGTTCTTC. Residues: CASSERDSYNEQFF.

Here the CDR3 DNA reads TGTGCCAGCAGTTTTGCCTCGCAGGGGAACACTGAAGCTTTCTTT. This sequence encodes CASSFASQGNTEAFF. The rearrangement uses TRBV6-5 and TRBJ1-1, with D perhaps matching TRBD1 (5 bases). Germline V CDR1 and CDR2: MNHEY, SVGAGI. The V end lost 4 bases, the J end lost 1 base, and 13 bases lay between the germline ends. The CDR3 is made up of 15 amino acids.

The DNA for the CDR3 is TGTGCCAGCAGCGTAGGGGGACTAGCGACTAGCAATGAGCAGTTCTTC. Translation: CASSVGGLATSNEQFF. This chain uses TRBV7-2 with TRBJ2-1; TRBD2 matches at 10 bases. Trimming at V came to 5 bases and at J to 6 bases, leaving 10 bases not matched to a gene. The germline gives CDR1 SGHTA, CDR2 FQGNSA. This CDR3 has 16 amino acids.

The rearrangement uses TRBV7-9 and TRBJ1-1; D possibly corresponds to TRBD1 (5 bases). Trimming left V 3 bases short and J 11 bases short, with 16 bases between. The CDR3 totals 13 residues. The germline CDR1 and CDR2 sequences are SEHNR and FQNEAQ (reference sequence). The chain's CDR3 is CASSFAGDWRAFF. CDR3 nucleotide sequence: TGTGCCAGCAGCTTTGCGGGGGATTGGAGGGCTTTCTTT. Full variable domain (remainder filled in from reference TRBV7-9 and TRBJ1-1): DTGVSQNPRHKITKRGQNVTFRCDPISEHNRLYWYRQTLGQGPEFLTYFQNEAQLEKSRLLSDRFSAERPKGSFSTLEIQRTEQGDSAMYLCASSFAGDWRAFFGQGTRLTVV.

V and J are TRBV27 and TRBJ2-1; D call uncertain. Per germline, CDR1 MNHEY and CDR2 SMNVEV (reference sequence). V was shortened by 9 bases and J by 7 bases, with 10 bases between the two germline ends. The CDR3 consists of 11 residues. CDR3 amino acids: CASRWANEQFF. CDR3 nucleotide sequence: TGTGCCAGTCGCTGGGCGAATGAGCAGTTCTTC.

On this clone itself: Other DNA sequences in this specimen translate into the identical CDR3. This sequence joins TRBV7-9 and TRBJ1-1; TRBD1 agrees at 8 bases. V shed 1 base and J 6 bases; nucleotides not matched to a gene: 10. Germline CDR1 reads SEHNR; CDR2 reads FQNEAQ (reference sequence). The CDR3 totals 16 residues. Here the CDR3 reads CASSLGQGAILAEAFF. DNA for the CDR3: TGTGCCAGCAGCTTAGGGCAGGGGGCGATTCTTGCTGAAGCTTTCTTT.

The chain uses TRBV10-3 and TRBJ2-1; D may be TRBD1 (5 bases). Looked up from germline, CDR1 is ENHRY and CDR2 is SYGVKD. The CDR3 is 12 residues long. V dropped 6 bases and J dropped 8 bases, with 11 bases sitting between them. Here the CDR3 reads CAISPGLHEQFF. The CDR3 DNA sequence: TGTGCCATCAGCCCAGGGTTACATGAGCAGTTCTTC.

This rearrangement joins TRBV6-5 to TRBJ1-1, with 9 bases identical to TRBD1. Trimming took 10 bases from V and 1 from J; bases not matched to a gene: 7. The CDR3 consists of 14 residues. Germline V CDR1 and CDR2: MNHEY, SVGAGI. In DNA form, the CDR3 reads TGTGCCATCAGGGGGACAGGGACGAACACTGAAGCTTTCTTT. This sequence encodes CAIRGTGTNTEAFF.

The chain has TRBV30 and TRBJ1-2; TRBD1 agrees at 8 bases. The length of the CDR3 is 12 residues. Germline CDR1 GTSNPN, CDR2 SVGIG (reference sequence). With V trimmed by 4 bases and J by 4 bases, 2 bases remained unmatched. The CDR3 region has the DNA TGTGCCTGGACCGGGACAGGCTATGGCTACACCTTC. It specifies CAWTGTGYGYTF. The whole variable domain, remainder taken from reference TRBV30 and TRBJ1-2, is SQTIHQWPATLVQPVGSPLSLECTVEGTSNPNLYWYRQAAGRGLQLLFYSVGIGQISSEVPQNLSASRPQDRQFILSSKKLLLSDSGFYLCAWTGTGYGYTFGSGTRLTVV.

This rearrangement joins TRBV6-5 to TRBJ2-2, with D tentatively TRBD1 (5 bases). CDR1 is MNHEY, CDR2 SVGAGI, per germline. V was cut by 9 bases and J by 5 bases, with 10 bases left in between. This CDR3 has 12 amino acids. CDR3 residues: CASRQLTGELFF. The CDR3 DNA follows: TGTGCCAGTCGACAGTTGACCGGGGAGCTGTTTTTT.

This clone was seen more than once but under ten times. The chain uses TRBV7-9 and TRBJ2-6; 7 bases match TRBD1. V shed 1 base, J shed 0 bases, and the junction held 3 bases outside the gene matches. Germline CDR1 SEHNR, CDR2 FQNEAQ (reference sequence). The CDR3 sequence is 17 residues long. CDR3 sequence (DNA): TGTGCCAGCAGCTTAGGGACAGGCAGCTCTGGGGCCAACGTCCTGACTTTC. Its protein product is CASSLGTGSSGANVLTF.

The V gene is TRBV5-1, the J gene TRBJ2-7; the match to TRBD2 covers 8 bases. CDR3 length: 16 amino acids. J gave up 5 bases and V 0 bases, and 10 bases lay outside the gene matches. Per the germline V gene, CDR1 is SGHRS and CDR2 is YFSETQ. CDR3 loop: CASSLAIGLALNEQYF. CDR3 DNA sequence: TGCGCCAGCAGCTTGGCCATCGGACTAGCTCTTAACGAGCAGTACTTC.

CDR3 amino acids: CASSEEGGGYEQYF. The CDR3 DNA follows: TGTGCCAGCAGTGAAGAGGGCGGGGGGTACGAGCAGTACTTC. This chain uses TRBV2 with TRBJ2-7; TRBD2 agrees at 8 bases. This CDR3 region has 14 residues. Trimming took 1 base from V and 4 from J; bases not matched to a gene: 3. CDR1 and CDR2 (germline): SNHLY, FYNNEI.

This chain connects TRBV6-5 to TRBJ1-2; 11 bases are shared with TRBD1. V shed 5 bases, J shed 10 bases, and the junction held 12 bases outside the gene matches. CDR3 size: 15 residues. Germline CDR1 is MNHEY and CDR2 is SVGAGI. The CDR3 is CASSRTGTGGHDYTF. The CDR3 DNA is TGTGCCAGCAGTCGAACCGGGACAGGGGGTCATGACTACACCTTC.

The V gene is TRBV18, the J gene TRBJ1-2; possible D gene TRBD1, 5 bases. CDR3 size: 16 residues. CDR1 is KGHSH, CDR2 LQKENI, per germline. V lost 2 bases to trimming and J lost 2 bases, with 15 bases between them. The CDR3, as DNA: TGTGCCAGCTCACCAGGGGGAGGGCCGGGGAACTATGGCTACACCTTC. As protein: CASSPGGGPGNYGYTF.

The V call is TRBV28, the J call TRBJ2-1, with 14 bases fitting TRBD2. V shed 6 bases, J shed 3 bases, and the junction held 10 bases outside the gene matches. Germline CDR1 MDHEN, CDR2 SYDVKM. The CDR3 is 18 residues long. The CDR3 nucleotides read TGTGCCAGCAGCGATAGGGGACTAGCGGGAGAGGACTACAATGAGCAGTTCTTC. It encodes CASSDRGLAGEDYNEQFF.

The chain uses TRBV9 and TRBJ1-4; 8 bases are a match to TRBD1. Unmatched junction bases numbered 16, after V lost 4 bases and J lost 8 bases. This CDR3 has 17 residues. CDR1 is SGDLS and CDR2 is YYNGEE in the germline V gene. The chain's CDR3 is CASSPLGGGQGQEKLFF. The CDR3 bases are TGTGCCAGCAGCCCCCTAGGAGGAGGACAGGGTCAAGAAAAACTGTTTTTT.

The chain carries TRBV13 and TRBJ2-1; 8 bases are shared with TRBD2. The germline CDR1 and CDR2 sequences are PRHDT and FYEKMQ (reference sequence). This CDR3 has 16 amino acids. With 0 bases clipped from V and 6 bases from J, the junction kept 7 bases outside the gene matches. CDR3 amino acids: CASSLGGSGSPNEQFF. In DNA form, the CDR3 reads TGTGCCAGCAGCTTAGGCGGCAGCGGGAGCCCCAATGAGCAGTTCTTC.

V gene TRBV11-3 combines with J gene TRBJ2-7; 10 positions match TRBD1. Per the germline V gene, CDR1 is SGHNT and CDR2 is YENEEA. The CDR3 contains 15 residues. V was pared by 5 bases and J by 3 bases, with 7 bases of the junction left unmatched. CDR3 in amino acids: CASSVTGTGVYEQYF. The CDR3 DNA follows: TGTGCCAGCAGCGTTACCGGGACAGGGGTCTACGAGCAGTACTTC.

The rearrangement uses TRBV28 and TRBJ2-2, with 12 bases that match TRBD2. This CDR3 comprises 15 residues. The trim removed 10 bases at V and 2 bases at J, leaving 5 bases unmatched. CDR1 is MDHEN, CDR2 SYDVKM, per germline. The CDR3 here is CATSGLAGNTGELFF. As DNA, the CDR3 is TGTGCCACCTCCGGACTAGCGGGAAACACCGGGGAGCTGTTTTTT.

The chain couples TRBV27 to TRBJ1-5, with no clear D. CDR1 is MNHEY and CDR2 is SMNVEV in the germline V gene (reference sequence). The CDR3 is made up of 16 amino acids. V dropped 2 bases and J dropped 3 bases, with 14 bases sitting between them. CDR3 coding DNA: TGTGCCAGCAGTTTAATTTCATCGGGGTCCAATCAGCCCCAGCATTTT. Its translation is CASSLISSGSNQPQHF.

This clone was observed once. CDR3 in DNA: TGTGCCAGCAGACCCGGAGGGACTAACTATGGCTACACCTTC. It translates to CASRPGGTNYGYTF. The J gene is TRBJ1-2, the V gene TRBV5-4; D gene uncertain. CDR3 size: 14 residues. CDR1 is SGHNT and CDR2 is YYREEE in the germline V gene (reference sequence). V was shortened by 5 bases and J by 0 bases, with 11 bases between the two germline ends.

The chain couples TRBV10-3 to TRBJ2-7; 10 bases map to TRBD1. Germline V lookup: CDR1 ENHRY, CDR2 SYGVKD. The junction had 5 bases not matched to a gene; V was cut back by 11 bases and J by 1 base. There are 13 residues in the CDR3. In DNA form, the CDR3 reads TGTGCCTCCGGACAGGGGGAGTCCTACGAGCAGTACTTC. This translates into CASGQGESYEQYF.

The chain joins TRBV29-1 to TRBJ2-1, with 11 positions matching TRBD2. This CDR3 has 14 amino acids. V shed 4 bases and J 8 bases; nucleotides not matched to a gene: 7. Germline values: CDR1 SQVTM, CDR2 ANQGSEA. CDR3 nucleotide sequence: TGCAGCGTTGGAGGTAGCGGGGGGGCGTATGAGCAGTTCTTC. Protein: CSVGGSGGAYEQFF.

The chain joins TRBV30 to TRBJ2-1; 8 bases are a match to TRBD2. This CDR3 has 15 amino acids. Trimming at V came to 3 bases and at J to 6 bases, leaving 10 bases not matched to a gene. The germline V gene encodes CDR1 GTSNPN and CDR2 SVGIG (reference sequence). In nucleotides, the CDR3 is TGTGCCTGGAGCGTTAGCGGGACAACCCTCAATGAGCAGTTCTTC. It encodes CAWSVSGTTLNEQFF.